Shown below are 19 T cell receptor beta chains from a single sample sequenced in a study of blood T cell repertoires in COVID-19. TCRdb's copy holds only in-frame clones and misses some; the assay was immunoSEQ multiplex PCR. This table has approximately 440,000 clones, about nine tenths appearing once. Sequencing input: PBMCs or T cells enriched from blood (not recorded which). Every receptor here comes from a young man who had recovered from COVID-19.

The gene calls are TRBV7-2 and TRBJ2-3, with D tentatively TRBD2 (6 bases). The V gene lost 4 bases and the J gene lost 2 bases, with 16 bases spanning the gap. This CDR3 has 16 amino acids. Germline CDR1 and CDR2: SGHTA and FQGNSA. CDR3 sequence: CASSSLSPGVTDTQYF. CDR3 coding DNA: TGTGCCAGCAGCTCCCTGAGTCCGGGGGTCACAGATACGCAGTATTTT.

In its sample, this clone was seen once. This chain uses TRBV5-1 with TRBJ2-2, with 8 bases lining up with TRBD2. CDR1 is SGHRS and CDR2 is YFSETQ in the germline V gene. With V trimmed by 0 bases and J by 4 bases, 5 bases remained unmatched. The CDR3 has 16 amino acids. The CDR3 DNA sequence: TGCGCCAGCAGCTTGGAGTGGCGGGGGGCCACCGGGGAGCTGTTTTTT. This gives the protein CASSLEWRGATGELFF.

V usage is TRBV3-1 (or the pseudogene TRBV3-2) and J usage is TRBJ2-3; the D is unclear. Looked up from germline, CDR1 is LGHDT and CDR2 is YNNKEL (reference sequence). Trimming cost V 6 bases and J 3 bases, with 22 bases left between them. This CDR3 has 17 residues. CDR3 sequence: CASSPDSPKLLTDTQYF. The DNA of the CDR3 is TGTGCCAGCAGTCCCGACTCGCCGAAGCTATTAACAGATACGCAGTATTTT.

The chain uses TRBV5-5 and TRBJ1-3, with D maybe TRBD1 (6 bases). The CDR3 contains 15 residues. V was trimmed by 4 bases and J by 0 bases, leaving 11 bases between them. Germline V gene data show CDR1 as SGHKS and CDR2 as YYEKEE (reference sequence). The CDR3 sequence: CASSTRGGSGNTIYF. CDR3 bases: TGTGCCAGCAGCACCCGAGGGGGCTCTGGAAACACCATATATTTT. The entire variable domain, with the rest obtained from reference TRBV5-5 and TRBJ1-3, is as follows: DAGVTQSPTHLIKTRGQQVTLRCSPISGHKSVSWYQQVLGQGPQFIFQYYEKEERGRGNFPDRFSARQFPNYSSELNVNALLLGDSALYLCASSTRGGSGNTIYFGEGSWLTVV.

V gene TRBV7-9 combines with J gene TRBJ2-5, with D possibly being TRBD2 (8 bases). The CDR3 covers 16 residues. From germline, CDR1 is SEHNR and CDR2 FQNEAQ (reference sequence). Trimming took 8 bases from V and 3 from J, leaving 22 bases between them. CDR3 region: CASQGGFSGTKETQYF. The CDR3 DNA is TGTGCCAGCCAGGGGGGGTTTAGCGGGACTAAAGAGACCCAGTACTTC.

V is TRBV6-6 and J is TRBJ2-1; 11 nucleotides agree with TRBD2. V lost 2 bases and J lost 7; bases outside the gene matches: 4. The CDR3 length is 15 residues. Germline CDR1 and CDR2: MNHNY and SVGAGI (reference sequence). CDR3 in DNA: TGTGCCAGCAGTTACGAGGCTAGCGGGAGGAATGAGCAGTTCTTC. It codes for CASSYEASGRNEQFF.

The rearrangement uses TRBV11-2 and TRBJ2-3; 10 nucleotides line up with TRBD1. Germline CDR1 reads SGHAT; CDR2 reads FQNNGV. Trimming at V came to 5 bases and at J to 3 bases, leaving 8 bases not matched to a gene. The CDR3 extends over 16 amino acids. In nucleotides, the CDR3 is TGTGCCAGCAGCCCAGGGCGGGACAGGGGTACAGATACGCAGTATTTT. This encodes CASSPGRDRGTDTQYF.

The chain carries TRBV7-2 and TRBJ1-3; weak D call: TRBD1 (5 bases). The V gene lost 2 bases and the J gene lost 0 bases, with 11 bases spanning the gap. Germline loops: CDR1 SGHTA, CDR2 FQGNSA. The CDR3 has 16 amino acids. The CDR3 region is CASSLMTAPSGNTIYF. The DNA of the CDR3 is TGTGCCAGCAGCTTAATGACAGCCCCCTCTGGAAACACCATATATTTT.

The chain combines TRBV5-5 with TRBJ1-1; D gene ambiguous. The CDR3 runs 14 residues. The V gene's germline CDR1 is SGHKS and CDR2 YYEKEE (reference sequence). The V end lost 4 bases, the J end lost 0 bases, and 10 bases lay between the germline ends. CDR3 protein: CASSVTPVNTEAFF. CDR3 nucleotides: TGTGCCAGCAGCGTTACACCAGTGAACACTGAAGCTTTCTTT.

CDR3 protein: CASRDWEGNYGYTF. In nucleotides, the CDR3 is TGTGCCAGCAGGGACTGGGAAGGGAACTATGGCTACACCTTC. The rearrangement links TRBV3-1 (or the pseudogene TRBV3-2) to TRBJ1-2; D remains ambiguous. This CDR3 region has 14 residues. The V end lost 6 bases, the J end lost 2 bases, and 13 bases lay between the germline ends. Germline CDR1 is LGHDT and CDR2 is YNNKEL (reference sequence).

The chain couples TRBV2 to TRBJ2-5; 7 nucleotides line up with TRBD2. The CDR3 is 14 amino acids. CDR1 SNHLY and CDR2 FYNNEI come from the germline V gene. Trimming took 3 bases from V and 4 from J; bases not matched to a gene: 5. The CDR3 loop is CASSDGGSVETQYF. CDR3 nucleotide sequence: TGTGCCAGCAGTGACGGCGGGAGTGTAGAGACCCAGTACTTC.

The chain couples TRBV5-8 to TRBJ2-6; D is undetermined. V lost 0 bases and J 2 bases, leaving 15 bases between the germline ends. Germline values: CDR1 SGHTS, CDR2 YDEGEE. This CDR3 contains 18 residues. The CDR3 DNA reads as TGTGCCAGCAGCTTGGCCGTGGTGGGCAGCCCTGGGGCCAACGTCCTGACTTTC. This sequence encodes CASSLAVVGSPGANVLTF.

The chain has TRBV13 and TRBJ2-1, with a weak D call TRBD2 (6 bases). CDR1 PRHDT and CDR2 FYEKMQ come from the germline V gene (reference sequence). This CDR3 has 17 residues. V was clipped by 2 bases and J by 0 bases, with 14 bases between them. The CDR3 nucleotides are TGTGCCAGCAGCTTAAGGCCCGACGGGAGCTCCTACAATGAGCAGTTCTTC. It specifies CASSLRPDGSSYNEQFF.

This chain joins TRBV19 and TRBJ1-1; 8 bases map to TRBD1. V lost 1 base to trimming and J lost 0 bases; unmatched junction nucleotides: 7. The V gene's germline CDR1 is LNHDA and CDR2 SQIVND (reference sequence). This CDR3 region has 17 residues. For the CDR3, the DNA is TGTGCCAGTAGTATAGCACTCAGACAGGGGATGAACACTGAAGCTTTCTTT. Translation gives CASSIALRQGMNTEAFF.

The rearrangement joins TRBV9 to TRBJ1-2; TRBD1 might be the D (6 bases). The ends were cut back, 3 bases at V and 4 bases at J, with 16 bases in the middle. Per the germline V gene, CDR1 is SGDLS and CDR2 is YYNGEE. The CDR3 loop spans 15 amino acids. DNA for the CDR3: TGTGCCAGCAGCGACAGATTACAGGGCTCCTATGGCTACACCTTC. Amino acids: CASSDRLQGSYGYTF.

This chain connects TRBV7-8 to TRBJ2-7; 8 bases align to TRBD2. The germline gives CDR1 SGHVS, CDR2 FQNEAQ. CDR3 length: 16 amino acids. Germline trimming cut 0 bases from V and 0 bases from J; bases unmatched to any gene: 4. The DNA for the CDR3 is TGTGCCAGCAGCTTAGCGGTCACTAGCGGCTCCTACGAGCAGTACTTC. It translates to CASSLAVTSGSYEQYF. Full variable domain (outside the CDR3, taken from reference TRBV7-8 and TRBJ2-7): GAGVSQSPRYKVAKRGQDVALRCDPISGHVSLFWYQQALGQGPEFLTYFQNEAQLDKSGLPSDRFFAERPEGSVSTLKIQRTQQEDSAVYLCASSLAVTSGSYEQYFGPGTRLTVT.

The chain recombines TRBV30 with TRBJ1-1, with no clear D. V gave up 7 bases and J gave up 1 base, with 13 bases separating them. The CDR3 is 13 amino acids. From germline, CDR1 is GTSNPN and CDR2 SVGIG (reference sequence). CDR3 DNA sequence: TGTGCCTCATATACGGCGGCGAACACTGAAGCTTTCTTT. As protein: CASYTAANTEAFF.

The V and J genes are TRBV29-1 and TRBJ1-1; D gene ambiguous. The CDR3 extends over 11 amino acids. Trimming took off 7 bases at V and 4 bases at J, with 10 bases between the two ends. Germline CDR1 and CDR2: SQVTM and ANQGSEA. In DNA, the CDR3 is TGCAGCGGCGATTCTGGCACTGAAGCTTTCTTT. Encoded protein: CSGDSGTEAFF.

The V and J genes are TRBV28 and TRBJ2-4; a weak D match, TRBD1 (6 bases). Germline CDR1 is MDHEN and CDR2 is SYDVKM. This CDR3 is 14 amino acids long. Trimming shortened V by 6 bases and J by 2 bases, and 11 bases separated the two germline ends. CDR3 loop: CASRTDSPKNIQYF. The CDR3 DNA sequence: TGTGCCAGCAGAACGGACAGTCCCAAAAACATTCAGTACTTC.